One T cell receptor (beta chain) is described in this entry. Its target is unknown. Some clones are missing from TCRdb's copy, which holds only in-frame ones; the method was immunoSEQ multiplex PCR. The sample yields 2,500,000 or so clones, about nine tenths seen once. CDR3 length: 16 residues. Losses at the gene ends were 4 bases for V and 5 bases for J; bases not matched to a gene: 6. Germline V CDR1 and CDR2: SGHRS, YFSETQ. The data were taken from a study of shared clonotypes between healthy human individuals. The overall study: CD4 naive and CD4 memory each took three plates per donor, while CD8 naive took two and CD8 memory one.

Findings and limits, study-wide: A reduction in generation probabilities was seen for non-shared clonotypes relative to those shared by all four donors. Among the subsets, naive ones generally showed larger estimated richness than memory ones. Across a handful of donors, naive CD4 shared 5% to 6%, naive CD8 less than 4%, memory CD4 2% to 2.5%, memory CD8 0.35% to 0.5%.

The gene calls are TRBV5-1 and TRBJ2-2; 12 bases match TRBD2. The sequence was collected from a man aged 18 to 30 in good health. Some clones in this sample may be carry-over from other donors' samples. Sample: naive CD4+ T cells from PBMCs. Regarding subset: CD45RA+ positively selected. In nucleotides, the CDR3 is TGCGCCAGCAGCCGACTAGCGGGAGAAGGTACCGGGGAGCTGTTTTTT. Translated, it gives CASSRLAGEGTGELFF.